This entry lists 16 T cell receptor beta chains sequenced from one sample in a study of T cell clusters in autoimmune cytopenias. Approximately 36,000 genome equivalents of blood DNA were amplified for TRB. TRB was amplified by touch-down multiplex PCR, primer pools A and B combined. TCRdb reprocessed the multiplex PCR reads, with one entry per CDR3 protein and no DNA. The sample data list about 3,500 distinct CDR3 sequences. Sequences were obtained from peripheral blood. The receptor source for this set is a human donor with an autoimmune cytopenia or autoimmune hepatitis (not recorded which).

This clonotype is identified as medium-sized from frequency. The CDR3 is CSARVWTGWDNEQFF. The genes are TRBV20-1 and TRBJ2-1; the D call of TRBD1 rests on TCRdb alone, since no DNA is present to check it. From germline, CDR1 is DFQATT and CDR2 SNEGSKA (reference sequence). This CDR3 has 15 residues.

The chain couples TRBV7-9 to TRBJ2-3; TCRdb indicates TRBD2, and absent DNA this call remains unverified. Germline assignment: CDR1 SEHNR and CDR2 FQNEAQ (reference sequence). CDR3 size: 16 residues. CDR3 amino acids: CASSFPSGQVEDTQYF.

J is TRBJ2-7 and V is TRBV4-1; TCRdb selects TRBD1, and the lack of DNA leaves this call unchecked. Germline V CDR1 and CDR2: MGHRA, YSYEKL. The CDR3 consists of 14 residues. The CDR3 reads CASSQATGRYEQYF.

This clonotype is called medium-sized based on its frequency. V is TRBV19 and J is TRBJ1-1; TCRdb calls TRBD1, which cannot be checked without DNA. Germline V gives CDR1 LNHDA, CDR2 SQIVND (reference sequence). This CDR3 contains 14 residues. The CDR3 loop reads CASSTTTGITEAFF.

This clonotype is medium-sized by frequency. The chain carries TRBV18 and TRBJ2-5; TCRdb lists TRBD1, though no DNA is available to test this call. Germline CDR1 and CDR2: KGHSH and LQKENI. CDR3 length: 15 amino acids. The CDR3 sequence is CASSPPQGLQETQYF.

The V gene is TRBV20-1, the J gene TRBJ2-5; the D call from TCRdb, TRBD2, cannot be confirmed without DNA. The CDR3 is made up of 16 amino acids. The germline gives CDR1 DFQATT, CDR2 SNEGSKA (reference sequence). CDR3 in amino acids: CSASGGAGRDQETQYF.

The CDR3 spells CASRRGLAGSSYEQFF. The rearrangement links TRBV6-5 to TRBJ2-1; lacking DNA, the TRBD2 call made by TCRdb goes unchecked. This CDR3 spans 16 amino acids. CDR1 and CDR2 (germline): MNHEY, SVGAGI.

This clonotype ranks as medium-sized in terms of frequency. The chain couples TRBV5-5 to TRBJ2-7. Germline lookup yields CDR1 SGHKS and CDR2 YYEKEE (reference sequence). The CDR3 loop spans 12 amino acids. This CDR3 is CASSLSSYEQYF.

Measured by frequency, this clonotype is medium-sized. The CDR3 loop reads CSAYYEPGGNTIYF. The V gene is TRBV29-1, the J gene TRBJ1-3; the D call from TCRdb, TRBD1, cannot be confirmed without DNA. This CDR3 is built from 14 residues. CDR1 and CDR2 from the germline V gene are SQVTM and ANQGSEA.

The rearrangement uses TRBV20-1 and TRBJ1-2; with no DNA, the TCRdb D assignment of TRBD1 cannot be verified. Germline CDR1 reads DFQATT; CDR2 reads SNEGSKA (reference sequence). This CDR3 contains 13 residues. CDR3 in amino acids: CSAPPRGSGGYTF.

This clonotype is identified as medium-sized from frequency. The J gene is TRBJ2-5, the V gene TRBV12-3 or TRBV12-4; the TCRdb D gene call, TRBD2, has no DNA to confirm it. The CDR3 has 13 amino acids. The CDR3 protein is CASSLSGRETQYF.

This clonotype is identified as medium-sized from frequency. The J gene is TRBJ2-2, the V gene TRBV6-1; the TCRdb call, TRBD1, lacks DNA for checking. In germline, CDR1 is MNHNS, CDR2 SASEGT. This CDR3 is 14 amino acids long. CDR3 region: CASRDRDSSGELFF.

This clonotype registers medium-sized (0.01 to 0.1%) by frequency. The CDR3 is CASSPTDRSKEQYF. The chain combines TRBV18 with TRBJ2-7; TCRdb names TRBD1, which stays unverified in the absence of DNA. CDR1 and CDR2 from the germline V gene are KGHSH and LQKENI. This CDR3 has 14 residues.

Frequency places this clonotype as medium-sized (0.01 to 0.1%). V gene TRBV11-1 combines with J gene TRBJ2-1; TCRdb calls TRBD1, which cannot be checked without DNA. The CDR3 is 15 amino acids. Per germline, CDR1 SGHAT and CDR2 FQDESV (reference sequence). CDR3 amino acids: CASNPGHNVLNEQFF. The full variable domain, with the rest looked up from reference TRBV11-1 and TRBJ2-1, is EAEVAQSPRYKITEKSQAVAFWCDPISGHATLYWYRQILGQGPELLVQFQDESVVDDSQLPKDRFSAERLKGVDSTLKIQPAELGDSAMYLCASNPGHNVLNEQFFGPGTRLTVL.

The chain joins TRBV5-6 to TRBJ2-1; TCRdb returns TRBD1, unconfirmable since there is no DNA. CDR1 is SGHDT, CDR2 YYEEEE, per germline. CDR3 length equals 15 residues. The CDR3 loop reads CARSLDPYGANEQFF.

Frequency places this clonotype as medium-sized. The chain uses TRBV6-2 or TRBV6-3 and TRBJ2-3; with no DNA, the TCRdb D assignment of TRBD1 cannot be verified. Germline CDR1 and CDR2: MNHEY and SVGEGT. CDR3 length: 15 residues. The CDR3 is CASRLGQGATDTQYF.